Sequencing of this T cell receptor (beta chain) was carried out in a study of shared clonotypes between healthy human individuals. Study conclusions and caveats: When naive CD4 clonotypes were compared across a few donors, about 4.9% were shared. When compared with the clonotypes that were shared by all four sorted-subset donors, the non-shared clonotypes turned out to have lower generation probabilities.

A CD45RA+ naive subset and a CD45RA-negative memory subset were split from CD4+ cells. The CDR3 runs to 15 residues. Germline assignment: CDR1 SGDLS and CDR2 YYNGEE. TCRdb's copy holds only in-frame clones and misses some; the assay was immunoSEQ multiplex PCR. The sample includes more than 900,000 clones, about 80% of them seen just once. A remark on this clone: Its specificity is unknown. A much larger clone is a single base away; this may be a read error.

This TCR derives from a man in his late teens or twenties in good health. Some clones in this sample may be carry-over from other donors' samples. Material: memory CD4+ T cells from PBMCs. Described subset: CD45RA-negative fraction. The chain employs TRBV9 and TRBJ2-7; 9 bases map to TRBD1. The CDR3, as DNA: TGTGCCGGCAGCCCGAGGGACAGGGCATCCTACGAGCAGTACTTC. As protein: CAGSPRDRASYEQYF.